What follows are 10 T cell receptor beta chains derived from one specimen sequenced in a study of blood T cell repertoires in COVID-19. Using immunoSEQ multiplex PCR, the repertoire was profiled, and TCRdb retains in-frame clones only, with some absent. This sample has some 400,000 clones, with approximately 90% found just once. The sample taken for sequencing was PBMCs or T cells enriched from blood (not recorded which). These receptors were collected from a woman aged 40-49 years who had been exposed to COVID-19.

This clone was detected only once. The CDR3 loop is CASSTLRQGGGQPQHF. The CDR3 region has the DNA TGTGCCAGTAGTACGCTCCGACAGGGGGGGGGTCAGCCCCAGCATTTT. V is TRBV19 and J is TRBJ1-5; 9 positions match TRBD1. This CDR3 is built from 16 residues. From germline, CDR1 is LNHDA and CDR2 SQIVND (reference sequence). The trim removed 4 bases at V and 6 bases at J, leaving 10 bases unmatched.

The rearrangement joins TRBV10-1 to TRBJ1-1, with TRBD1 matching over 8 bases. This CDR3 comprises 14 residues. The germline CDR1 and CDR2 sequences are WNHNN and SYGVQD (reference sequence). V was pared by 8 bases and J by 6 bases, with 11 bases of the junction left unmatched. Here the CDR3 DNA reads TGCGCCAGCGGAGGGGACAGGTCGGGCGCTGAAGCTTTCTTT. It specifies CASGGDRSGAEAFF.

V and J are TRBV18 and TRBJ1-2; 8 positions agree with TRBD1. CDR1 KGHSH and CDR2 LQKENI come from the germline V gene. CDR3 length: 14 residues. Trimming cost V 2 bases and J 6 bases; bases outside gene matches: 5. The chain's CDR3 is CASSPMDRANGYTF. The CDR3 DNA reads as TGTGCCAGCTCACCAATGGACAGGGCAAATGGCTACACCTTC.

This clone was observed once. This chain uses TRBV9 with TRBJ1-2, with 10 bases lining up with TRBD1. V lost 4 bases and J lost 4; bases outside the gene matches: 4. Germline-derived CDR1 and CDR2 are SGDLS and YYNGEE. CDR3 length equals 14 residues. The CDR3 DNA sequence: TGTGCCAGCAGCCCACGGACAGGGGGCTATGGCTACACCTTC. Translating it yields CASSPRTGGYGYTF. Using reference TRBV9 and TRBJ1-2 for the parts outside the CDR3, the full variable domain is DSGVTQTPKHLITATGQRVTLRCSPRSGDLSVYWYQQSLDQGLQFLIQYYNGEERAKGNILERFSAQQFPDLHSELNLSSLELGDSALYFCASSPRTGGYGYTFGSGTRLTVV.

V gene TRBV7-8 combines with J gene TRBJ2-5, with 12 bases matching TRBD2. Looked up from germline, CDR1 is SGHVS and CDR2 is FQNEAQ. V was clipped by 2 bases and J by 4 bases; unmatched bases: 8. CDR3 size: 17 residues. Here the CDR3 reads CASSLRLAGAFRETQYF. For the CDR3, the DNA is TGTGCCAGCAGCTTACGACTAGCGGGAGCCTTCCGAGAGACCCAGTACTTC.

The chain employs TRBV18 and TRBJ1-3, with a possible D match to TRBD1 (6 bases). The ends were cut back, 5 bases at V and 0 bases at J, with 11 bases in the middle. The V gene's germline CDR1 is KGHSH and CDR2 LQKENI. CDR3 size: 15 residues. The CDR3 protein is CASSTTGTSGNTIYF. The CDR3 region has the DNA TGTGCCAGCTCAACCACAGGGACCTCTGGAAACACCATATATTTT.

The chain joins TRBV9 to TRBJ1-2, with 7 bases lining up with TRBD1. With 3 bases clipped from V and 5 bases from J, the junction kept 13 bases outside the gene matches. The CDR3 runs to 16 residues. Germline V gives CDR1 SGDLS, CDR2 YYNGEE. CDR3 protein: CASSADRTGPGYGYTF. The CDR3 bases are TGTGCCAGCAGCGCCGACCGGACAGGACCGGGGTATGGCTACACCTTC.

This chain links TRBV6-5 with TRBJ2-7; 11 bases fit TRBD2. Germline loops: CDR1 MNHEY, CDR2 SVGAGI. V dropped 0 bases and J dropped 0; count of bases not matched to a gene: 1. The CDR3 spans 16 residues. The DNA for the CDR3 is TGTGCCAGCAGTTACTCTCTAGCGGGAGGCTCCTACGAGCAGTACTTC. It is translated as CASSYSLAGGSYEQYF.

The V and J genes are TRBV19 and TRBJ2-7; TRBD1 matches at 7 bases. Germline V gives CDR1 LNHDA, CDR2 SQIVND (reference sequence). There are 14 residues in the CDR3. V lost 1 base and J lost 5; bases outside the gene matches: 5. CDR3 amino acids: CASSIGRGRDEQYF. CDR3 DNA: TGTGCCAGTAGTATAGGTAGGGGGCGCGACGAGCAGTACTTC.

The chain is built from TRBV15 and TRBJ1-2, with D possibly being TRBD1 (6 bases). Between the trimmed V and J ends, which lost 1 base and 8 bases, there was a span of 14 bases. Germline loops: CDR1 LNHNV, CDR2 YYDKDF (reference sequence). The CDR3 runs to 14 residues. The CDR3 is CATSRVAQGQGYTF. DNA of the CDR3: TGTGCCACCAGCAGAGTGGCACAGGGCCAGGGCTACACCTTC.